This TCR beta chain was obtained from a study of blood T cell repertoires in COVID-19. Study-level information: Italy, Spain and the United States were the sources of the convalescent and acute COVID-19 samples. Sample material is recorded as cDNA or gDNA derived from T cells, B-cell-depleted T cells, or PBMCs.

Per the original methods: The assay estimated nucleated cells by amplifying reference gene primers. Using immunoSEQ multiplex PCR, the repertoire was profiled, and TCRdb retains in-frame clones only, with some absent. From that table come the V and J calls and clone size; the DNA was used to work out D and trimming. The table lists 250,000 to 300,000 clones, 81% of them singletons, with around 2.9% in the top ten. Germline CDR1 is MNHEY and CDR2 is SVGAGI. This CDR3 has 15 amino acids. The V gene end was trimmed by 5 bases and the J gene end by 2 bases; junction bases not matched to a gene: 5. The sample consisted of peripheral blood. The chain combines TRBV6-5 with TRBJ1-5; 8 positions agree with TRBD1. The sequence derives from a woman aged 55-70 years with active or convalescent COVID-19. DNA for the CDR3: TGTGCCAGCAGTCCTCCGACAGGGGGCAATCAGCCCCAGCATTTT. Translation: CASSPPTGGNQPQHF.